This entry is about one TCR beta chain. Its antigen is currently unknown. This sample is drawn from a study of CD8 T cells in ankylosing spondylitis. V dropped 6 bases and J dropped 11; count of bases not matched to a gene: 13. The CDR3 is 15 amino acids. TCRdb redid the calling of the 5' RACE reads with MiXCR, one entry per CDR3 protein. The sample has 250,000 to 350,000 distinct CDR3 sequences; about a fifth are singletons. Notes on the study in general: Earlier work had already found some motif variants in reactive arthritis synovial fluid and blood. The clones that were linked to disease were reported to be significantly enriched in matched synovial fluid samples from ankylosing spondylitis patients.

The chain employs TRBV12-3 or TRBV12-4 and TRBJ2-1; 10 bases are a match to TRBD2. This sequence was found in a female donor with ankylosing spondylitis or in good health (not recorded which). The sample taken for sequencing was blood, either unsorted or a sorted T cell fraction (not recorded which). CDR3 nucleotide sequence: TGTGCCAGCAGAAAGACTAGCGGGTTCCTTAGGAAGCAGTTCTTC. It yields the protein CASRKTSGFLRKQFF.